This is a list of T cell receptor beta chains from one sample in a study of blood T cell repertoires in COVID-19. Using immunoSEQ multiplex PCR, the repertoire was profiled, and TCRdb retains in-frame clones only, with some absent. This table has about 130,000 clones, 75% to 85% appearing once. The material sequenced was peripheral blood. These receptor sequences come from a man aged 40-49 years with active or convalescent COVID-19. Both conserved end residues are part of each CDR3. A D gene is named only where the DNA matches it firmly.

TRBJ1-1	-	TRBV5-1	CASSLRGSVSTEAFF
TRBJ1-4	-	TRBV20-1	CSASTPGQHNEKLFF
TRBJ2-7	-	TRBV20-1	CSAVSGHEQYF
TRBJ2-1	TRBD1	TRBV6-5	CASKPGQGGNEQFF
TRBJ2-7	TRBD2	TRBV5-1	CASSPGLAGSYEQYF
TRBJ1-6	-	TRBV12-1	CASSFGGIWNSPLHF
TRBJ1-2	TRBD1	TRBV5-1	CASSNGGTGIRISGGYTF
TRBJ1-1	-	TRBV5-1	CASSLVGGAGDTEAFF
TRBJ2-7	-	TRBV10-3	CAISELQNYEQYF
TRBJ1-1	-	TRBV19	CASSIKQGSTEAFF
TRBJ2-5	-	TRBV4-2	CASSQEEGPETQYF
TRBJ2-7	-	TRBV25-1	CASSVQGYEQYF
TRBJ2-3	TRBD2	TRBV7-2	CASSPGVAGVFGTDTQYF
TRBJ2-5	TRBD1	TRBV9	CASSLTGKQETQYF
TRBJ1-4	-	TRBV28	CASSPPRGGEEKLFF
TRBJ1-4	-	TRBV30	CAWSVGTEKLFF
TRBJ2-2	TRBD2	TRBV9	CASSRLAVTGELFF
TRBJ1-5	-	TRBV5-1	CASSLVVGEQPQHF
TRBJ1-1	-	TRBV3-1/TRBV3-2	CASSQGSVTEAFF
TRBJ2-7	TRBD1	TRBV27	CASSFSQGSHEQYF
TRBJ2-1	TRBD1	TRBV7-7	CASSQGQGPYNEQFF
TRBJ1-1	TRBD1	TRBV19	CASSVGTGAGGTEAFF
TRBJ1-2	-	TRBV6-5	CASSRTGIWGYTF
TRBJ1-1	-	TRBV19	CASSTQLNTEAFF
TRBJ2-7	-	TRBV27	CASSLNPGGEQYF
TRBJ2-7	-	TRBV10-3	CAISESRPGSGEQYF
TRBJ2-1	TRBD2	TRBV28	CASSGSGAVYNEQFF
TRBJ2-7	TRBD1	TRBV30	CAWKGTGTGSNEQYF
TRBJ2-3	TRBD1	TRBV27	CASSFQGAADTQYF
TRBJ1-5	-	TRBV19	CASSIGARGNNQPQHF
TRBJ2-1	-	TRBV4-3	CASSQVYSSYNEQFF
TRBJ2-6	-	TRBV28	CASSLGPAGANVLTF
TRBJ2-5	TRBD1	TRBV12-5	CATKGQPHQETQYF
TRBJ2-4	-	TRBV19	CASSIGAGRGAKNIQYF
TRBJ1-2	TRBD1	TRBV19	CASTNGDRVNGYTF
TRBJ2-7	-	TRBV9	CASSVGESSYEQYF
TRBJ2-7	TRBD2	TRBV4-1	CASSQDQRGYYEQYF
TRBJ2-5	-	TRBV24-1	CATSDFGAGETQYF
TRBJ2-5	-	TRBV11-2	CASSPNPGAHQETQYF
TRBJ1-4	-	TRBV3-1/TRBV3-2	CASSSREFEKLFF
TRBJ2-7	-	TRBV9	CASSVGFSSSYEQYF
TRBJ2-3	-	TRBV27	CASSSQSKHTQYF
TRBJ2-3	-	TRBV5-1	CASSPNTDTQYF
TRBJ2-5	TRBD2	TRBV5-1	CARVRGTSPQYF
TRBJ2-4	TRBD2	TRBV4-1	CASTPGLAGEPMAKNIQYF
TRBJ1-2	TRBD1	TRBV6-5	CASSSSRQGYGYTF
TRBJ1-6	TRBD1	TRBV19	CASSIRQGSSYNSPLHF
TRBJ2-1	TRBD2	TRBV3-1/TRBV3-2	CASSPLSGSGYNEQFF
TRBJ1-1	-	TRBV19	CASSLAGTTEAFF
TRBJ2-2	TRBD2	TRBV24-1	CATSAFGLAGVSGELFF
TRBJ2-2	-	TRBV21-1	CASSPKRRRENTGELFF
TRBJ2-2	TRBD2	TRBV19	CASRTSSGGGELFF
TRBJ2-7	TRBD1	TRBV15	CATSRGPGQGLYEQYF
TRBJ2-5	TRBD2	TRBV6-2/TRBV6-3	CASSYGAGGPKETQYF